A selection of T cell receptor beta chains follows, all from one sample in a study of T cells in Graves' hyperthyroidism and ophthalmopathy. TCRdb fed the multiplex PCR reads into MiXCR, producing one record per CDR3 protein. The table has more than 300,000 distinct CDR3 sequences, around 14% seen once. Source material: blood. All receptors derive from a woman younger than 45 with Graves' hyperthyroidism. Each CDR3 is given with its conserved first and last residue. A D gene is named only where the DNA matches it firmly. Expanded clones are given a class, and other clones once, few, many or no size at all.

J gene: TRBJ2-1
D gene: .
V gene: TRBV30
clone size: many
CDR3 DNA: TGTGCCTGGAGGGCAGGGCGGAGGAATGAGCAGTTCTTC
CDR3 protein: CAWRAGRRNEQFF

J gene: TRBJ2-6
D gene: .
V gene: TRBV6-1
clone size: many
CDR3 DNA: TGTGCCAGCACTGGAGGGGGCTCTGGGGCCAACGTCCTGACTTTC
CDR3 protein: CASTGGGSGANVLTF

J gene: TRBJ2-1
D gene: TRBD1
V gene: TRBV29-1
clone size: .
CDR3 DNA: TGCAGCGTTGAAGCCCGGACAGGGGTCTTAAGCTCCTACAATGAGCAGTTCTTC
CDR3 protein: CSVEARTGVLSSYNEQFF

J gene: TRBJ2-2
D gene: .
V gene: TRBV6-1
clone size: few
CDR3 DNA: TGTGCCAGCAGTACCCTAAACTCCGGGGAGCTGTTTTTT
CDR3 protein: CASSTLNSGELFF

J gene: TRBJ2-7
D gene: TRBD1
V gene: TRBV7-3
clone size: many
CDR3 DNA: TGTGCCAGCAGCTTATCGGGACAGGGTTCCGAGCAGTACTTC
CDR3 protein: CASSLSGQGSEQYF

J gene: TRBJ1-5
D gene: TRBD1
V gene: TRBV6-2/TRBV6-3
clone size: .
CDR3 DNA: TGTGCCACCCAGGGGGGGCAACAGCCCCAGCATTTT
CDR3 protein: CATQGGQQPQHF

J gene: TRBJ2-2
D gene: .
V gene: TRBV6-2/TRBV6-3
clone size: many
CDR3 DNA: TGTGCCAGCAGTTGGGGGGACACCGGGGAGCTGTTTTTT
CDR3 protein: CASSWGDTGELFF

J gene: TRBJ2-3
D gene: .
V gene: TRBV28
clone size: few
CDR3 DNA: TGTGCCAGCAGTATAACTAGCCCAACAGATACGCAGTATTTT
CDR3 protein: CASSITSPTDTQYF

J gene: TRBJ2-5
D gene: .
V gene: TRBV11-2
clone size: .
CDR3 DNA: TGTGCCAGCAGCTACCTTAGTGGAGGGGAGACCCAGTACTTC
CDR3 protein: CASSYLSGGETQYF

J gene: TRBJ2-3
D gene: .
V gene: TRBV10-3
clone size: .
CDR3 DNA: TGTGCCATCAGTGAGCCAAACCGGGGAGATACGCAGTATTTT
CDR3 protein: CAISEPNRGDTQYF

J gene: TRBJ2-7
D gene: .
V gene: TRBV20-1
clone size: .
CDR3 DNA: TGCAGTGCTAGAGGAACACAGGGACTGCTCCCTCCCTACGAGCAGTACTTC
CDR3 protein: CSARGTQGLLPPYEQYF

J gene: TRBJ2-7
D gene: TRBD2
V gene: TRBV30
clone size: many
CDR3 DNA: TGTGCCTGGAGTGGGACTAGCGGGGGCTACGAGCAGTACTTC
CDR3 protein: CAWSGTSGGYEQYF

J gene: TRBJ1-1
D gene: .
V gene: TRBV5-5
clone size: few
CDR3 DNA: TGTGCCAGCAGCAGCAGGGGAGCTGAAGCTTTCTTT
CDR3 protein: CASSSRGAEAFF

J gene: TRBJ1-2
D gene: TRBD1
V gene: TRBV20-1
clone size: .
CDR3 DNA: TGCAGTGCTAGAGAGAATCCCGGGACAGCCTATGGCTACACCTTC
CDR3 protein: CSARENPGTAYGYTF

J gene: TRBJ1-3
D gene: TRBD1
V gene: TRBV7-8
clone size: many
CDR3 DNA: TGTGCCAGCGGAGACAGGGCAGACACCATATATTTT
CDR3 protein: CASGDRADTIYF

J gene: TRBJ2-5
D gene: .
V gene: TRBV29-1
clone size: .
CDR3 DNA: TGCAGCGTTACGAGTCAACAAGAGACCCAGTACTTC
CDR3 protein: CSVTSQQETQYF

J gene: TRBJ2-7
D gene: TRBD2
V gene: TRBV6-2/TRBV6-3
clone size: many
CDR3 DNA: TGTGCCAGCAGTTATCCTCTAGCGGGGGCCTACGAGCAGTACTTC
CDR3 protein: CASSYPLAGAYEQYF

J gene: TRBJ1-1
D gene: .
V gene: TRBV18
clone size: .
CDR3 DNA: TGTGCCAGCCTGGAGAATCGGAACACTGAAGCTTTCTTT
CDR3 protein: CASLENRNTEAFF

J gene: TRBJ2-7
D gene: .
V gene: TRBV11-2
clone size: few
CDR3 DNA: TGTGCCAGCAGCTTGTGGCTAGCGAAGAACGAGCAGTACTTC
CDR3 protein: CASSLWLAKNEQYF

J gene: TRBJ2-7
D gene: .
V gene: TRBV18
clone size: .
CDR3 DNA: TGTGCCAGCTCAAGAAAAGGCTACGAGCAGTACTTC
CDR3 protein: CASSRKGYEQYF

J gene: TRBJ1-5
D gene: .
V gene: TRBV19
clone size: few
CDR3 DNA: TGTGCCAGCACCTACGGGAATCAGCCCCAGCATTTT
CDR3 protein: CASTYGNQPQHF

J gene: TRBJ2-3
D gene: .
V gene: TRBV7-9
clone size: once
CDR3 DNA: TGTGCCAGCAGCTTAGATTCTGTAGAGAGGAGCCCAGATACGCAGTATTTT
CDR3 protein: CASSLDSVERSPDTQYF

J gene: TRBJ2-7
D gene: .
V gene: TRBV30
clone size: few
CDR3 DNA: TGTGCCTGGAGTGTACTGTCAGGAGGGAAATACGAGCAGTACTTC
CDR3 protein: CAWSVLSGGKYEQYF

J gene: TRBJ2-7
D gene: .
V gene: TRBV28
clone size: many
CDR3 DNA: TGTGCCAGCAGTTTAGGAAGGGCCTACGAGCAGTACTTC
CDR3 protein: CASSLGRAYEQYF

J gene: TRBJ2-5
D gene: .
V gene: TRBV10-1
clone size: .
CDR3 DNA: TGCGCCAGCAGTTTCCGGACCCCCTCCCAAGGGACCCAGTACTTC
CDR3 protein: CASSFRTPSQGTQYF

J gene: TRBJ2-1
D gene: TRBD2
V gene: TRBV28
clone size: many
CDR3 DNA: TGTGCCAGCAGTCCGAGCGGGAGTGGCAATGAGCAGTTCTTC
CDR3 protein: CASSPSGSGNEQFF